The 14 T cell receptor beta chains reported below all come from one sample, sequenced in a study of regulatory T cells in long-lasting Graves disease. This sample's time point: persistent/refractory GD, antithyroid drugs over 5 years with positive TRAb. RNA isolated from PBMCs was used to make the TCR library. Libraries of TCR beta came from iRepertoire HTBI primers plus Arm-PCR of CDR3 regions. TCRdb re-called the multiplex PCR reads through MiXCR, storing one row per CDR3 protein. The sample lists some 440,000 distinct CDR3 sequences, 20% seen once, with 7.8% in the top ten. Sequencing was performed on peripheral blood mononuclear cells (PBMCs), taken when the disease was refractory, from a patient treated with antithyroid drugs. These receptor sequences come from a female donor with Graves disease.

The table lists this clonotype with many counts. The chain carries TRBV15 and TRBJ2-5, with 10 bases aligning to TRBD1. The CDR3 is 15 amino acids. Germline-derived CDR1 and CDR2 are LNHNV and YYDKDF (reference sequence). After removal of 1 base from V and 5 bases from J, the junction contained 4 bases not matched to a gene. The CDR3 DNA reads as TGTGCCACCAGCAGAGTGACAGGGGGCGGGGAGACCCAGTACTTC. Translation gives CATSRVTGGGETQYF.

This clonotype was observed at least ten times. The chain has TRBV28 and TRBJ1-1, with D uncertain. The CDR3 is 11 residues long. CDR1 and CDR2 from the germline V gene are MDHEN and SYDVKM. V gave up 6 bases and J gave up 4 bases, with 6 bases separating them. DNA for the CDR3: TGTGCCAGCAGCTGGGGCACTGAAGCTTTCTTT. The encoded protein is CASSWGTEAFF.

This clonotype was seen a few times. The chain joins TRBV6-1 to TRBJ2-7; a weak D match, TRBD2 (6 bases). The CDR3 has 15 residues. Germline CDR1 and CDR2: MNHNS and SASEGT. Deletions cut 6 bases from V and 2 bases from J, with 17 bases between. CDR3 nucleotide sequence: TGTGCCAGCAGCCCCAACCCGGGGGAGACCTACGAGCAGTACTTC. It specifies CASSPNPGETYEQYF.

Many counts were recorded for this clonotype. The DNA for the CDR3 is TGTGCCAGCAGCTCCCCCTCTACTGAAGCTTTCTTT. Its translation: CASSSPSTEAFF. This chain uses TRBV3-1 with TRBJ1-1; no clear D gene. The CDR3 loop spans 12 amino acids. Germline-derived CDR1 and CDR2 are LGHDT and YNNKEL (reference sequence). V lost 5 bases and J lost 5, with 9 bases in between.

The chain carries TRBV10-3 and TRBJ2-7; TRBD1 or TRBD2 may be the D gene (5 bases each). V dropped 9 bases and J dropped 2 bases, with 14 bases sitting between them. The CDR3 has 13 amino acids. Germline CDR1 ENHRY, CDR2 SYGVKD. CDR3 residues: CAMGPGPTYEQYF. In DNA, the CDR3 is TGTGCCATGGGACCGGGACCCACCTACGAGCAGTACTTC.

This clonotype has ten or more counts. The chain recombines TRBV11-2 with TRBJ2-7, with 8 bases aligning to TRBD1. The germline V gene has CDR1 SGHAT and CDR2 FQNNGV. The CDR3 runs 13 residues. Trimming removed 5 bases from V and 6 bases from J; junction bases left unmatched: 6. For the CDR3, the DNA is TGTGCCAGCAGCAGGACAGGGTTGGGCGAGCAGTACTTC. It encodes CASSRTGLGEQYF.

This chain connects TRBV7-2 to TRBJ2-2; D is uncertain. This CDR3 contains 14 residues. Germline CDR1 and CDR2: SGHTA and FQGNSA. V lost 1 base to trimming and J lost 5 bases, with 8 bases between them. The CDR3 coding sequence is TGTGCCAGCAGCTTAGGAGAGGCGACCGGGGAGCTGTTTTTT. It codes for CASSLGEATGELFF.

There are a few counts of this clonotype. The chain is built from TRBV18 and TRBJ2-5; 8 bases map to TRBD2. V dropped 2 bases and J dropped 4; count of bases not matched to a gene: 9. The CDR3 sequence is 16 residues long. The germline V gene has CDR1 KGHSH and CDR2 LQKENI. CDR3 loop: CASSPGLAVVPETQYF. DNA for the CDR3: TGTGCCAGCTCACCAGGACTAGCTGTGGTCCCAGAGACCCAGTACTTC.

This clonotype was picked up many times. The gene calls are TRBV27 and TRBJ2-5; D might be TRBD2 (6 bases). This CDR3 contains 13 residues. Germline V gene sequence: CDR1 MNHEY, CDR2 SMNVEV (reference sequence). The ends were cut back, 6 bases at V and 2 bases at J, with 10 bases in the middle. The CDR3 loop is CASSTGLQETQYF. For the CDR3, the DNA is TGTGCCAGCAGCACCGGACTACAAGAGACCCAGTACTTC.

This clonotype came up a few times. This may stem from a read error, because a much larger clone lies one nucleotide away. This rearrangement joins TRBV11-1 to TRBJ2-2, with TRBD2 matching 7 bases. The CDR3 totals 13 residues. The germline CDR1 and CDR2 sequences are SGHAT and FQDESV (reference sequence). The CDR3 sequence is CASSLEDGGGLFF. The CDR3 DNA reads TGTGCCAGCAGCTTAGAGGATGGCGGGGGGCTGTTTTTT. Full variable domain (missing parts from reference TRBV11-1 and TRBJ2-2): EAEVAQSPRYKITEKSQAVAFWCDPISGHATLYWYRQILGQGPELLVQFQDESVVDDSQLPKDRFSAERLKGVDSTLKIQPAELGDSAMYLCASSLEDGGGLFFGEGSRLTVL.

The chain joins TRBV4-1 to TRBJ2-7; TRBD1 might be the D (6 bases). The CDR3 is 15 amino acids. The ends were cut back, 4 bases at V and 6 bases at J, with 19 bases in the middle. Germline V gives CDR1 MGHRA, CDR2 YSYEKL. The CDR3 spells CASSPEQGTPGEQYF. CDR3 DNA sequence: TGCGCCAGCAGCCCTGAACAGGGAACACCGGGCGAGCAGTACTTC.

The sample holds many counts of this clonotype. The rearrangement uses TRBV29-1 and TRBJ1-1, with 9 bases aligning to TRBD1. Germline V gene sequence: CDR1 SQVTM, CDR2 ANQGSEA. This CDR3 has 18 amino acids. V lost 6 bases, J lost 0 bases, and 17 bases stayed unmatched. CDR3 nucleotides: TGCAGCGTCCTCCGGACAGGGGACTATCGTAATTTGAACACTGAAGCTTTCTTT. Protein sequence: CSVLRTGDYRNLNTEAFF.

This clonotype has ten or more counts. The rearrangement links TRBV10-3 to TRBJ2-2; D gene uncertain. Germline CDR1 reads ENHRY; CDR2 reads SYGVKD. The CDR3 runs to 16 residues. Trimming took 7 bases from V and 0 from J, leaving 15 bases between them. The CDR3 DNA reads TGTGCCATCAAGTTTGGGCGCTCGACGAACACCGGGGAGCTGTTTTTT. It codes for CAIKFGRSTNTGELFF.

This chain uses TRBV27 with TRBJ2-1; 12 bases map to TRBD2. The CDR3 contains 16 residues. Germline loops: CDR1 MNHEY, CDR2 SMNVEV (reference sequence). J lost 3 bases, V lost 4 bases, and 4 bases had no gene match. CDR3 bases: TGTGCCAGCAGTTACGGACTAGCGGGAAACTACAATGAGCAGTTCTTC. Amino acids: CASSYGLAGNYNEQFF.